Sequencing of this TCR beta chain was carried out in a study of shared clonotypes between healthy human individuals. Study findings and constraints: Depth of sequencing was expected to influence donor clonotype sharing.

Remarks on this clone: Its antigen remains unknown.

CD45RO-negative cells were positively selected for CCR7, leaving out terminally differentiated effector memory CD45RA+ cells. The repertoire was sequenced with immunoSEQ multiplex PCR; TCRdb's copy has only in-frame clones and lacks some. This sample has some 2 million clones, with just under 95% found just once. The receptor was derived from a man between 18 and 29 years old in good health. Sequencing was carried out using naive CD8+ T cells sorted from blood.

CDR3 in amino acids: CASSIHDRSNQPQHF. DNA of the CDR3: TGTGCCAGTAGTATCCACGACAGGAGCAATCAGCCCCAGCATTTT. The V and J genes are TRBV19 and TRBJ1-5, with D perhaps TRBD1 (6 bases). The V and J ends lost 3 bases and 1 base respectively, with 10 bases between them. Germline V gene data show CDR1 as LNHDA and CDR2 as SQIVND (reference sequence). This CDR3 contains 15 residues.